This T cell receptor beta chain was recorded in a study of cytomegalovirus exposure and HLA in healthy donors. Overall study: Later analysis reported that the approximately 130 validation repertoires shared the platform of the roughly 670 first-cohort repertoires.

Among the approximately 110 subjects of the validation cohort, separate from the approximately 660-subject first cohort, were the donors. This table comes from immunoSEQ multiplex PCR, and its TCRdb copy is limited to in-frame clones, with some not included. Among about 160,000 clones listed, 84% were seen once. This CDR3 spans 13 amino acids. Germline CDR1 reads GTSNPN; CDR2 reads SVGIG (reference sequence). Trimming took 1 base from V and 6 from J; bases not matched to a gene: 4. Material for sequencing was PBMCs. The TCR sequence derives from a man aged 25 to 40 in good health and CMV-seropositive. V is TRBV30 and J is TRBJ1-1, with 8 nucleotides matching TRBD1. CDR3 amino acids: CAWSGQGYPEAFF. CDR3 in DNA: TGTGCCTGGAGTGGACAGGGGTACCCTGAAGCTTTCTTT.